This record looks at one T cell receptor beta chain sequence and its context. Its antigen is unidentified. CDR3 length: 14 amino acids. Trimming pared 1 base from V and 0 bases from J, leaving 7 bases between. Germline CDR1 and CDR2: SGHRS and YFSETQ. Using immunoSEQ multiplex PCR, the repertoire was profiled, and TCRdb retains in-frame clones only, with some absent. The sample yields approximately 2,100 clones, 25% to 30% seen once. Adjacent lung, free of atypia, was sampled at least 2 cm from the tumor margin. These data are taken from a study of T cells in localized non-small cell lung cancer. Findings and limits, study-wide: Owing to sequencing of a solitary tumor region, heterogeneity cannot be discounted. Adjacent uninvolved lung had the highest clonality, suggesting focused antigen responses. With higher T cell density in blood came longer overall survival.

The clonotype originates from a female donor over 55 with stage I lung adenocarcinoma. Sequencing used normal lung tissue next to the tumor, obtained before any cancer treatment. This chain joins TRBV5-1 and TRBJ1-1; no definite D call. CDR3 coding DNA: TGCGCCAGCAGCTTGCAACCCATGAACACTGAAGCTTTCTTT. It yields the protein CASSLQPMNTEAFF.